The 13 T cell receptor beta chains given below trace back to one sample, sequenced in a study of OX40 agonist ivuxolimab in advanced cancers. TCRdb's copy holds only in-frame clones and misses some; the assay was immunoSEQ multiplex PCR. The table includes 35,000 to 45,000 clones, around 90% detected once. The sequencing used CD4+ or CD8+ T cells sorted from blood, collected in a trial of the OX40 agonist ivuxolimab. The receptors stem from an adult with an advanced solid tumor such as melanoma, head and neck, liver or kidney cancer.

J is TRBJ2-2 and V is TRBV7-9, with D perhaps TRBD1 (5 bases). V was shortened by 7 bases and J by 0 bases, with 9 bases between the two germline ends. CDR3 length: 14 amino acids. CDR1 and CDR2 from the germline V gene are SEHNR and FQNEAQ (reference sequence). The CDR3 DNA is TGTGCCAGCATTGGGGCTGCGAACACCGGGGAGCTGTTTTTT. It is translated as CASIGAANTGELFF.

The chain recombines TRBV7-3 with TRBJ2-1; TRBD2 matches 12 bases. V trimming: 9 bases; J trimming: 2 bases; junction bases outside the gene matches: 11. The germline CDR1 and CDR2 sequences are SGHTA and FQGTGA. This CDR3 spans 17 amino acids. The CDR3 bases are TGTGCCAGTCGCACTAGCGGGGGGCCCCCTCCCTACAATGAGCAGTTCTTC. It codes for CASRTSGGPPPYNEQFF.

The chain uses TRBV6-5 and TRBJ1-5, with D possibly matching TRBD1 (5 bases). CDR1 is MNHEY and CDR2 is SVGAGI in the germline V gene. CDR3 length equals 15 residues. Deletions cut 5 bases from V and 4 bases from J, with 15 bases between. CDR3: CASSREGGGNQPQHF. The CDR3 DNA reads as TGTGCCAGCAGTCGGGAGGGCGGGGGAAATCAGCCCCAGCATTTT.

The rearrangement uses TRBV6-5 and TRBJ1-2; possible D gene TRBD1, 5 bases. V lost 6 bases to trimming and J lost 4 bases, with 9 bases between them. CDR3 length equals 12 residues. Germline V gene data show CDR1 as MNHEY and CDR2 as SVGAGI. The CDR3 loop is CASSPGGYGYTF. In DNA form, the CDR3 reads TGTGCCAGCAGCCCCGGGGGCTATGGCTACACCTTC.

The CDR3 region has the DNA TGTGCCAGCAGCTTGGCCGGGAGCTCCTACGAGCAGTACTTC. The encoded protein is CASSLAGSSYEQYF. This chain joins TRBV5-4 and TRBJ2-7; D is perhaps TRBD2 (6 bases). Germline V gene sequence: CDR1 SGHNT, CDR2 YYREEE (reference sequence). The CDR3 loop spans 14 amino acids. The V and J ends lost 0 bases and 0 bases respectively, with 7 bases between them.

The CDR3 protein is CASRPGVDYGYTF. The CDR3 bases are TGTGCCTCTCGGCCCGGGGTTGACTATGGCTACACCTTC. The chain carries TRBV30 and TRBJ1-2; D is unclear. Germline V gives CDR1 GTSNPN, CDR2 SVGIG (reference sequence). The CDR3 runs 13 residues. V lost 7 bases and J lost 3, with 15 bases in between.

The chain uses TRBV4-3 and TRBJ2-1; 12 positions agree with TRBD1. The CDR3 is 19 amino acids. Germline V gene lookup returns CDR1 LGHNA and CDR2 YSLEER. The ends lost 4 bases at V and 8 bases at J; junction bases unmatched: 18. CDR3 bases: TGCGCCAGCAGCCTATCGAAGCAAAGACCGGGACAGGGGGCCTATGAGCAGTTCTTC. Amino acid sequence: CASSLSKQRPGQGAYEQFF.

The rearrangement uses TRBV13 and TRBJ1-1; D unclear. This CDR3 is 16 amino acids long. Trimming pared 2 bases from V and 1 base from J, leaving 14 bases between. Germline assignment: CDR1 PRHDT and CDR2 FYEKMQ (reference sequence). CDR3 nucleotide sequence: TGTGCCAGCAGCTTACGAATTGGCAGCTCGAACACTGAAGCTTTCTTT. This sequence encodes CASSLRIGSSNTEAFF.

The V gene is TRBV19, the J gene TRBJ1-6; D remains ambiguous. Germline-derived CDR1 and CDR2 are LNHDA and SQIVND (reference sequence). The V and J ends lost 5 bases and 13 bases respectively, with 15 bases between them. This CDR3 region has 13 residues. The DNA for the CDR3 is TGTGCCAGTAGTGCCCGATCGTCAGGCCCCCTCCACTTT. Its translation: CASSARSSGPLHF.

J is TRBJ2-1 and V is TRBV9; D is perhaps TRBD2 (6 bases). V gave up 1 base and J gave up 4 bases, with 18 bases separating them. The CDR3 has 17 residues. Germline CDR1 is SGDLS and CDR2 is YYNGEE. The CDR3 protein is CASSVRDSESHYNEQFF. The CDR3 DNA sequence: TGTGCCAGCAGCGTACGGGACTCCGAAAGCCATTACAATGAGCAGTTCTTC.

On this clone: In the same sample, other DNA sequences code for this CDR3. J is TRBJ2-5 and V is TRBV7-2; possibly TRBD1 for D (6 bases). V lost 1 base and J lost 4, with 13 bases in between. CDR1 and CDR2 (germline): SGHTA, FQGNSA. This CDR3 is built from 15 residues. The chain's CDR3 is CASSLGGGAGETQYF. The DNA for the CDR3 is TGTGCCAGCAGCTTAGGTGGGGGCGCGGGAGAGACCCAGTACTTC.

DNA for the CDR3: TGTGCCAGCAGCCAAGACAGTGGCAGGCGAGGCATTCAGTACTTC. This sequence encodes CASSQDSGRRGIQYF. The chain couples TRBV4-2 to TRBJ2-4; the D is unclear. This CDR3 has 15 amino acids. Germline V gives CDR1 LGHNA, CDR2 YNFKEQ. With 0 bases removed from V and 9 bases from J, the gap between germline ends came to 15 bases.

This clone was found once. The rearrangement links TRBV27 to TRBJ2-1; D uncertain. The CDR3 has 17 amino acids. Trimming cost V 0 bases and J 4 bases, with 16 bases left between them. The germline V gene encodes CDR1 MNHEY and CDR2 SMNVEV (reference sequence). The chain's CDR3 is CASSLSGSRLWYNEQFF. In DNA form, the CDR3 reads TGTGCCAGCAGTTTATCGGGAAGCCGCCTCTGGTACAATGAGCAGTTCTTC.